A selection of T cell receptor beta chains follows, all from one sample in a study of cytomegalovirus exposure and HLA in healthy donors. The method was immunoSEQ multiplex PCR; TCRdb's version includes in-frame clones alone and lacks a portion of them. Of under 200,000 clones in the sample, roughly 87% were seen once. Input material: PBMCs. These receptors were collected from a boy younger than 10 in good health and CMV-seronegative. The CDR3 runs from the conserved cysteine through the conserved F or W. A D gene is named only where the DNA matches it firmly. Size values are once, few and many counts, or a class for expanded clones, and some rows have none.

>TRBJ1-2|NA|NA|TRBV15
CATSMAGQSNYGYTF
TGTGCCACCAGCATGGCAGGACAGTCCAACTATGGCTACACCTTC
>TRBJ2-5|NA|TRBD1|TRBV9
CASSETGITSQYF
TGTGCCAGCAGCGAGACAGGGATCACGTCCCAGTACTTC
>TRBJ2-3|NA|NA|TRBV11-2
CASSFADISTDTQYF
TGTGCCAGCAGCTTCGCGGACATCAGCACAGATACGCAGTATTTT
>TRBJ1-4|NA|NA|TRBV5-1
CASSSRGTRDEKLFF
TGCGCCAGCAGCTCGAGAGGGACACGAGATGAAAAACTGTTTTTT
>TRBJ2-7|NA|TRBD2|TRBV5-1
CASSLGGLAGGPRYEQYF
TGCGCCAGCAGCTTGGGGGGACTAGCGGGAGGGCCCCGCTACGAGCAGTACTTC
>TRBJ2-1|NA|TRBD2|TRBV29-1
CSVVEREASYNEQFF
TGCAGCGTTGTGGAGCGGGAGGCGTCCTACAATGAGCAGTTCTTC
>TRBJ2-6|NA|TRBD2|TRBV5-1
CASRRGEAGAGANVLTF
TGCGCCAGCAGACGTGGGGAAGCGGGGGCTGGGGCCAACGTCCTGACTTTC
>TRBJ2-3|NA|NA|TRBV28
CASAPERPTGTDTQYF
TGTGCCAGCGCGCCAGAGAGACCGACGGGGACAGATACGCAGTATTTT
>TRBJ2-3|NA|NA|TRBV19
CASSIAGGRTDTQYF
TGTGCCAGTAGTATAGCGGGGGGCCGCACAGATACGCAGTATTTT
>TRBJ2-7|NA|TRBD2|TRBV7-2
CASSLIGRLAGTPYEQYF
TGTGCCAGCAGCTTAATCGGGAGACTAGCGGGGACCCCCTACGAGCAGTACTTC
>TRBJ2-7|NA|TRBD1|TRBV4-1
CASSLDAHADRGLVKSYEQYF
TGCGCCAGCAGCCTAGATGCCCACGCGGACAGGGGGCTCGTAAAGTCTTACGAGCAGTACTTC
>TRBJ2-7|NA|TRBD1|TRBV5-1
CASSPGQGTRYEQYF
TGCGCCAGCAGCCCGGGACAGGGGACTCGGTACGAGCAGTACTTC
>TRBJ2-7|once|TRBD1|TRBV6-5
CASSETGLLSEQYF
TGTGCCAGCAGTGAGACAGGGCTCCTAAGTGAGCAGTACTTC
>TRBJ2-1|NA|NA|TRBV6-5
CASSPARMGEQFF
TGTGCCAGCAGCCCGGCTCGGATGGGCGAGCAGTTCTTC
>TRBJ2-1|NA|TRBD1|TRBV5-1
CASSPTSRGTGVHNEQFF
TGCGCCAGCAGCCCAACATCCAGGGGGACAGGGGTACACAATGAGCAGTTCTTC
>TRBJ2-5|few|TRBD2|TRBV29-1
CSVAGGGKIETQYF
TGCAGCGTCGCAGGCGGGGGGAAAATTGAGACCCAGTACTTC
>TRBJ2-2|few|NA|TRBV2
CASSEARAGELFF
TGTGCCAGCAGTGAAGCCAGGGCCGGGGAGCTGTTTTTT
>TRBJ2-7|NA|TRBD2|TRBV29-1
CSVALGSSGMVSYEQYF
TGCAGCGTTGCCTTAGGGTCTAGCGGGATGGTCTCCTACGAGCAGTACTTC
>TRBJ2-3|NA|TRBD1|TRBV29-1
CSVELGQGTDTQYF
TGCAGCGTTGAGTTGGGACAGGGCACAGATACGCAGTATTTT
>TRBJ1-3|NA|NA|TRBV4-1
CASSPREGMNTIYF
TGCGCCAGCAGCCCCAGGGAGGGAATGAACACCATATATTTT
>TRBJ2-7|NA|TRBD1|TRBV7-3
CASSQGDEQYF
TGTGCCAGCAGCCAGGGGGACGAGCAGTACTTC
>TRBJ1-5|NA|NA|TRBV7-2
CASSLYGVQPQHF
TGTGCCAGCAGTTTGTACGGGGTCCAGCCCCAGCATTTT
>TRBJ2-3|NA|TRBD2|TRBV19
CASSQRGSTDTQYF
TGTGCCAGTAGCCAGCGGGGTAGCACAGATACGCAGTATTTT
>TRBJ2-3|NA|NA|TRBV19
CASSPDLATDTQYF
TGTGCCAGTAGTCCTGACTTGGCCACAGATACGCAGTATTTT
>TRBJ1-1|NA|NA|TRBV12-2
CASRSLGVNTEAFF
TGTGCAAGTCGCTCTTTAGGGGTTAACACTGAAGCTTTCTTT
>TRBJ2-1|NA|TRBD2|TRBV28
CASSSLDGTSGRSSYNEQFF
TGTGCCAGCAGTTCCCTCGACGGGACTAGCGGGAGGTCTTCTTACAATGAGCAGTTCTTC
>TRBJ1-2|NA|NA|TRBV2
CASSEGWATEWGYGYTF
TGTGCCAGCAGTGAAGGATGGGCGACAGAATGGGGTTATGGCTACACCTTC
>TRBJ1-4|NA|TRBD1|TRBV14
CASSPKRQGATEKLFF
TGTGCCAGCAGCCCAAAAAGACAGGGGGCGACCGAAAAACTGTTTTTT
>TRBJ1-1|NA|NA|TRBV6-5
CASSSQGLNTEAFF
TGTGCCAGCAGTTCCCAGGGCTTGAACACTGAAGCTTTCTTT
>TRBJ1-5|NA|NA|TRBV4-1
CASSQDTRTFNQPQHF
TGCGCCAGCAGCCAAGATACTAGGACTTTCAATCAGCCCCAGCATTTT
>TRBJ2-7|NA|TRBD2|TRBV6-1
CASSVLAGDRDEQYF
TGTGCCAGCAGTGTATTAGCGGGAGACCGAGACGAGCAGTACTTC
>TRBJ2-5|NA|TRBD1|TRBV10-3
CAISGGQGLWETQYF
TGTGCCATCAGTGGCGGACAGGGTCTATGGGAGACCCAGTACTTC
>TRBJ2-7|NA|TRBD1|TRBV30
CAWSGGGYGTAAGYEQYF
TGTGCCTGGAGTGGGGGTGGGTACGGGACAGCTGCGGGCTACGAGCAGTACTTC
>TRBJ2-7|NA|NA|TRBV6-5
CASSLFSTYEQYF
TGTGCCAGCAGTTTGTTTTCCACCTACGAGCAGTACTTC
>TRBJ2-3|NA|NA|TRBV29-1
CSVASLSTDTQYF
TGCAGCGTTGCGTCACTTAGCACAGATACGCAGTATTTT
>TRBJ1-6|NA|NA|TRBV30
CAWSGAGGNYNSPLHF
TGTGCCTGGAGTGGCGCGGGAGGAAATTATAATTCACCCCTCCACTTT
>TRBJ2-7|NA|NA|TRBV28
CASRTRATSYEQYF
TGTGCCAGCAGAACGAGAGCAACCTCCTACGAGCAGTACTTC
>TRBJ1-2|few|NA|TRBV10-1
CASSASGYRRGTGYTF
TGCGCCAGCAGTGCGTCAGGCTACCGGAGGGGTACCGGCTACACCTTC
>TRBJ1-1|NA|NA|TRBV20-1
CSAYRETEAFF
TGCAGTGCTTACCGGGAAACTGAAGCTTTCTTT
>TRBJ1-1|NA|NA|TRBV6-5
CASSYSRSGGDTEAFF
TGTGCCAGCAGTTACTCGAGGAGCGGAGGGGACACTGAAGCTTTCTTT
>TRBJ2-3|NA|NA|TRBV11-3
CASSAFRDTQYF
TGTGCCAGCAGCGCCTTCAGAGATACGCAGTATTTT